This entry concerns a single T cell receptor beta chain. This record comes from a study of blood T cell repertoires in COVID-19. Across the whole study: Sample material is recorded as cDNA or gDNA derived from T cells, B-cell-depleted T cells, or PBMCs.

Authors' methods: How many nucleated cells were present was estimated from reference gene primer amplification. Method: immunoSEQ multiplex PCR; TCRdb's copy keeps in-frame clones and lacks some. That table is the source of V, J and clone size, and D and trimming were worked out from the DNA. The table has fewer than 300,000 clones, around 80% seen once; the top ten hold approximately 6%. Trimming took 1 base from V and 4 from J, leaving 8 bases between them. This CDR3 comprises 14 residues. In germline, CDR1 is SGHAT, CDR2 FQNNGV. The chain couples TRBV11-2 to TRBJ2-1, with D uncertain. The TCR comes from a man older than 75 with acute or convalescent COVID-19. Material for sequencing was peripheral blood. DNA of the CDR3: TGTGCCAGCAGCTTAGTCTCTAGGTACAATGAGCAGTTCTTC. Its protein product is CASSLVSRYNEQFF.